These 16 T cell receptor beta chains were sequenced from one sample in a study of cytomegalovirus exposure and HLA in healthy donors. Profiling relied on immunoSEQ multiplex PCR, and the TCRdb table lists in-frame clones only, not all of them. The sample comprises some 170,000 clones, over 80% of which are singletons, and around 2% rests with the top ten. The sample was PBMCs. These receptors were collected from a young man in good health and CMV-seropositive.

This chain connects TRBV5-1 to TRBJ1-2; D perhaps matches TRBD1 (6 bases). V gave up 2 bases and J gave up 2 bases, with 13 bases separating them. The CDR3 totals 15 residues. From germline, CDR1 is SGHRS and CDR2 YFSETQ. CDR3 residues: CASSFLEGGNYGYTF. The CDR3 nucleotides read TGCGCCAGCAGCTTTCTCGAAGGGGGAAACTATGGCTACACCTTC.

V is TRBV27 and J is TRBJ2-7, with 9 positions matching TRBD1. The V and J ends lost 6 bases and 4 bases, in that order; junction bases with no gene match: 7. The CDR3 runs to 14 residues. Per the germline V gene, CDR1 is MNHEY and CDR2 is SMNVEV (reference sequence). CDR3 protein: CASSPGQGLYEQYF. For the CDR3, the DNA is TGTGCCAGCAGCCCGGGACAGGGATTGTACGAGCAGTACTTC.

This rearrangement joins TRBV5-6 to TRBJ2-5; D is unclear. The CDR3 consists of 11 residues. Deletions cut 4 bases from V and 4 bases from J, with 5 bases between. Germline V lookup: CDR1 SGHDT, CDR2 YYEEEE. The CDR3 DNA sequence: TGTGCCAGCAGCACACCAGAGACCCAGTACTTC. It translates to CASSTPETQYF.

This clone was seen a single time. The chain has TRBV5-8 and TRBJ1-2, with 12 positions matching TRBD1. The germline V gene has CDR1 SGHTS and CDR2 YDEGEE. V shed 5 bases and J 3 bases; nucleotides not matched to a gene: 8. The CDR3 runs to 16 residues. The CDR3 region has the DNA TGTGCCAGCAGGCATCCGGGACAGGGGGCTTACTATGGCTACACCTTC. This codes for CASRHPGQGAYYGYTF.

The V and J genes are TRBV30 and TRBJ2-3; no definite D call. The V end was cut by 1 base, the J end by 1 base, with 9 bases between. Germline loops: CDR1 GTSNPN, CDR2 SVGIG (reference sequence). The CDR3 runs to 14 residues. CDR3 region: CAWSAASGTDTQYF. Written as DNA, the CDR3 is TGTGCCTGGAGTGCAGCGTCCGGCACAGATACGCAGTATTTT.

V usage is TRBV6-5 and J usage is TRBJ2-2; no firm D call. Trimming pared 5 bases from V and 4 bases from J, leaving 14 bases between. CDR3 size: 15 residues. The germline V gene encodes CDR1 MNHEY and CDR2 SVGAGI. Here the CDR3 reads CASSTAGAPTGELFF. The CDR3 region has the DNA TGTGCCAGCAGTACAGCCGGCGCCCCCACCGGGGAGCTGTTTTTT.

The chain's CDR3 is CASTTTGGTQVAEQYF. CDR3 in DNA: TGTGCCAGCACCACGACAGGGGGGACTCAGGTAGCCGAGCAGTACTTC. The rearrangement joins TRBV27 to TRBJ2-7; TRBD1 matches 9 bases. Trimming removed 7 bases from V and 6 bases from J; junction bases left unmatched: 16. The germline CDR1 and CDR2 sequences are MNHEY and SMNVEV (reference sequence). CDR3 size: 16 residues.

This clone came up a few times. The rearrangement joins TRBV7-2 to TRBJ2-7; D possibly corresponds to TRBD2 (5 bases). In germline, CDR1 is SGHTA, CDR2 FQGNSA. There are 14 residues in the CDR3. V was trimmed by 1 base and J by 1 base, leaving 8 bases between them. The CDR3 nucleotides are TGTGCCAGCAGCTTAGGGCGGGCTTCCTACGAGCAGTACTTC. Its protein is CASSLGRASYEQYF.

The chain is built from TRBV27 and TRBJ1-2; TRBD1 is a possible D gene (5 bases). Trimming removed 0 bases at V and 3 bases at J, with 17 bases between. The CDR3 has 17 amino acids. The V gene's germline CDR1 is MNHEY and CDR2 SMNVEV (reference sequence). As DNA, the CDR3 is TGTGCCAGCAGTTTATCGGCTTTGGGGCAGGGCCACTATGGCTACACCTTC. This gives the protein CASSLSALGQGHYGYTF.

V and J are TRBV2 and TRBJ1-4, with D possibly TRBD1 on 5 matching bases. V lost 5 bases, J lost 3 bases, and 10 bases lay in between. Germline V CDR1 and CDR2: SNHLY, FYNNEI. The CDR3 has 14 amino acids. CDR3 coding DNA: TGTGCCAGCAGTCGGGGGAGGGCTAATGAAAAACTGTTTTTT. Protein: CASSRGRANEKLFF.

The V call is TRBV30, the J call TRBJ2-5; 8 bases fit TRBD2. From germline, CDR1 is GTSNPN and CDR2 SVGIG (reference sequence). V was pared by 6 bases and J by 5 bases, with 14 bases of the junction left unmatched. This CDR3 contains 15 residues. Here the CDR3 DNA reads TGTGCCTGCCCCCGGGGGGGGGCTGCCGAGGAGACCCAGTACTTC. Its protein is CACPRGGAAEETQYF.

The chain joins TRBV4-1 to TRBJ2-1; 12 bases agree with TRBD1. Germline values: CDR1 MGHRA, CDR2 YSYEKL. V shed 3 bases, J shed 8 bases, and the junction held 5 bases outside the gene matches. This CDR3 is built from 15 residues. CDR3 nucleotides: TGCGCCAGCAGCCACACCGGGACAGGGGGCGATGAGCAGTTCTTC. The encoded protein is CASSHTGTGGDEQFF.

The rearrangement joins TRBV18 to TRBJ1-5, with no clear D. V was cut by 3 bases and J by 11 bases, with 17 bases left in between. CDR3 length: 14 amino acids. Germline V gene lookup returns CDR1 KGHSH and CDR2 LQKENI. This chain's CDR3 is CASSPGPQQSAQHF. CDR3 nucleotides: TGTGCCAGCTCACCTGGGCCGCAGCAATCAGCCCAGCATTTT.

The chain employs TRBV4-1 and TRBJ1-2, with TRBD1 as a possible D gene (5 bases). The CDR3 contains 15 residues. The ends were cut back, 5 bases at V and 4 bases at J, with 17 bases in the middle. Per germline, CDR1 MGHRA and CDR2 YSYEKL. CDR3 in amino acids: CASSSGRQGGYGYTF. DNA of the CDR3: TGCGCCAGCAGCTCCGGGCGGCAGGGTGGCTATGGCTACACCTTC.

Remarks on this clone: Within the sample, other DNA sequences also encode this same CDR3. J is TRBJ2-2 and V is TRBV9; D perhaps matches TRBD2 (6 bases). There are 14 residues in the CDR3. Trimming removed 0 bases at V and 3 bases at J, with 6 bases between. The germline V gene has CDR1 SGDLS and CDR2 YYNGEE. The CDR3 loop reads CASSVGGDTGELFF. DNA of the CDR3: TGTGCCAGCAGCGTAGGGGGGGACACCGGGGAGCTGTTTTTT.

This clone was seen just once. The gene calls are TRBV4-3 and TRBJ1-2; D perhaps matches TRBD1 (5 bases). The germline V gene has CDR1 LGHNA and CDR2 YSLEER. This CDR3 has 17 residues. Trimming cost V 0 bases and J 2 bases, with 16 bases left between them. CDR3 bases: TGCGCCAGCAGCCAAGATCATCCGACAGTTCTAAACTATGGCTACACCTTC. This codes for CASSQDHPTVLNYGYTF.